This entry describes one TCR beta chain. Its antigen has not been determined. This may stem from a read error, because a much larger clone lies one nucleotide away. Libraries were built with PCR. Reads for this sample came from an Illumina HiSeq 4000. Bulk TCR libraries were generated as previously described, with the TCR primers listed in Table S5 used. Total RNA was purified with the Qiagen AllPrep DNA/RNA kit. Before analysis, reads from multiple sequencing runs of one library were combined. As for the authors' bioinformatics: Reads were retained only if their TCR constant sequence matched exactly, and those retained reads were trimmed to 150 nt and grouped according to their 12-nt molecular barcodes. Reads in each barcode group were sub-clustered using a 15% Levenshtein threshold, and a quality-weighted consensus sequence was built for each RNA molecule. Non-functional sequences were filtered out, along with any lower-count sequence sitting one edit away from another sequence. Based on a fit of two negative binomial distributions, barcode sub-clusters having less than 20% of the maximum read count were discarded. In TCRdb, the public reads were trimmed at Q25 with fastp and aligned with MiXCR, with productive beta chains retained. When rows share a CDR3 protein, they turn into one entry using the most common DNA and genes. TCRdb's processing, not the authors' own work, is the source of the V and J calls. For this sample there are 90,000 or so distinct CDR3 sequences; around 23% appear just once. About 1% of the sample is in the top ten clones.

From the cysteine through the phenylalanine, the CDR3 covers 13 amino acids. This entry keeps only the CDR3 DNA: 39 bases, framed from base 1. CDR1 is given as MNHEY and CDR2 as SVGAGI, both from the germline V gene. The record originates from a study of molecular identifiers for immune sequencing clone quantification (dated by TCRdb to 2016 to 2019). About the investigation overall: For a replicate experiment, the RNA from either 20,000 or 100,000 naive CD8 T cells was divided into five aliquots, and four of those aliquots went on to sequencing. The study was a methods study using CD8 T cells to benchmark molecular-identifier clustering-based TCR repertoire sequencing (MIDCIRS) and TCR RNA copy counting.

Libraries of naive CD8 T cells were built from anywhere between about 18,000 and 1,000,000 sorted cells, with 10%, 30% or 50% of the purified RNA used. Naive CD8 T cells, defined as CD8+CD4-CCR7+CD45RA+, were FACS-sorted into RLT Plus buffer on a BD FACSAria II. To test detection sensitivity, Jurkat RNA equivalent to roughly nine TCR copies was spiked into samples of roughly 18,000-1,000,000 naive CD8 T cells. CD8 T cells were enriched with RosetteSep CD8+ T Cell Enrichment Cocktail and Ficoll-Paque, followed by ACK red cell lysis. Study-level results and caveats: The naive libraries included spiked-in Jurkat TCR RNA (roughly ten copies' worth), and this Jurkat TCR RNA is not part of the donor repertoire. The sizes of highly expanded clones could end up underestimated when identical TCR molecules share a barcode. About 3.1 recovered TCR RNA copies per cell were obtained by modeling, versus around 10 by digital PCR, implying a capture efficiency of about 30%. When barcode sub-clustering was not used, chimeric consensus sequences inflated TCR diversity, with chimeras reaching as high as 47%. Spiked-in Jurkat TCR RNA equal to a single cell's worth was reported to be detectable even within 1,100,000 naive CD8 T cells. In CMV-specific effector cells, over 99% of molecules were held by clones above 20 RNA copies, whereas under 1% of molecules were held by such clones in naive cells.

The TCR comes from a human donor in good health. Some libraries in this study had Jurkat cell RNA spiked in. This chain is built from TRBV6-5 and TRBJ2-7; the D gene is perhaps TRBD1 or TRBD2, each of them matching over 6 bases. Sequenced material: naive CD8+ T cells from blood, with Jurkat cell RNA spiked in. In the paper's terms, the cell subset or site label means: FACS-sorted CD8+CD4-CCR7+CD45RA+ naive T cells. The nucleotide sequence is given as TGTGCCAGCCGTTACTCCGGGGGCGGCGAGCAGTACTTC. This gives the protein CASRYSGGGEQYF.